This T cell receptor (beta chain) was identified in a study of OX40 agonist ivuxolimab in advanced cancers. Assay: immunoSEQ multiplex PCR; the TCRdb copy retains only in-frame clones and omits some. This sample has about 20,000 clones, with approximately 86% found just once. Germline V gene lookup returns CDR1 KGHSH and CDR2 LQKENI. This CDR3 is 13 amino acids long. Trimming left V 1 base short and J 5 bases short, with 7 bases between. The receptor was derived from an adult with an advanced solid tumor such as melanoma, head and neck, liver or kidney cancer. The chain employs TRBV18 and TRBJ2-3; D is ambiguous. The sequencing used CD4+ or CD8+ T cells sorted from blood, collected in a trial of the OX40 agonist ivuxolimab. CDR3 residues: CASSPLRGDTQYF. In DNA form, the CDR3 reads TGTGCCAGCTCACCACTCCGCGGAGATACGCAGTATTTT.